This TCR beta chain is from a study of immune evolution from preneoplasia to lung adenocarcinoma. The CDR3 extends over 14 amino acids. The V segment lost 7 bases and the J segment 7 bases; nucleotides outside the gene matches: 11. Germline V CDR1 and CDR2: MNHEY, SMNVEV (reference sequence). Resections took place in Japan or China from 2014 to 2017. Each case's diagnosis was confirmed by two pathologists on H&E. The protocol was immunoSEQ multiplex PCR, while the TCRdb copy is restricted to in-frame clones and leaves out a portion. The sample has about 5,500 clones; approximately 70% are singletons. A remark on this clone: The target antigen is unknown.

Notes on the study in general: Normal lung had highest clonality; later lesions appeared denser, more diverse. Normal lung had the highest top T cell clone frequencies.

The chain links TRBV27 to TRBJ2-7; 9 nucleotides line up with TRBD1. The sequenced sample consisted of FFPE adjacent normal lung tissue. The receptor comes from an older person with lung adenocarcinoma. The CDR3 spells CASTPGQGLSEQYF. The CDR3 coding sequence is TGTGCCAGCACTCCGGGACAGGGCTTGAGTGAGCAGTACTTC.